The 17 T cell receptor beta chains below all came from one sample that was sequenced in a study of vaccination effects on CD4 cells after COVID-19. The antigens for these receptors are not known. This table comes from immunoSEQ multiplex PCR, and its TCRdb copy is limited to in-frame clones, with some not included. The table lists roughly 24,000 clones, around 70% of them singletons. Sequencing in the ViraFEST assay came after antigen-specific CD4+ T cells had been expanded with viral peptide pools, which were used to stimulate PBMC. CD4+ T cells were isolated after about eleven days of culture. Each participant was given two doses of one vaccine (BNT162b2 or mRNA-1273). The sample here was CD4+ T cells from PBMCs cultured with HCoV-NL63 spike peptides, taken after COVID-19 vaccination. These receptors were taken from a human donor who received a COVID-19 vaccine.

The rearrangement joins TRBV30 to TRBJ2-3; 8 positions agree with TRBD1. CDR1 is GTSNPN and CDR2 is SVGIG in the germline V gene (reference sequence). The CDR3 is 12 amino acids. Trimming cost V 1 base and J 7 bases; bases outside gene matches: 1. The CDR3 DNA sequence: TGTGCCTGGAGTGGGACAGGGTATACGCAGTATTTT. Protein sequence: CAWSGTGYTQYF.

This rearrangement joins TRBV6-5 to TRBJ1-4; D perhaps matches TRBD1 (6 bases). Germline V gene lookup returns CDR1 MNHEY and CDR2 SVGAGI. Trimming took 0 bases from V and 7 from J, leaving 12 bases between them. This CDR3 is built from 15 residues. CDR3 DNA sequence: TGTGCCAGCAGTTACTCGCCACAGGGAGGTGAAAAACTGTTTTTT. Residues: CASSYSPQGGEKLFF.

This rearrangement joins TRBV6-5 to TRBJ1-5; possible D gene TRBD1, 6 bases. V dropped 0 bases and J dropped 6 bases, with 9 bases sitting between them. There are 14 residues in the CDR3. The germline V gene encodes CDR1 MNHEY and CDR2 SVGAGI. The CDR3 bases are TGTGCCAGCAGTTACTCGAAGGGGGGTCAGCCCCAGCATTTT. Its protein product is CASSYSKGGQPQHF.

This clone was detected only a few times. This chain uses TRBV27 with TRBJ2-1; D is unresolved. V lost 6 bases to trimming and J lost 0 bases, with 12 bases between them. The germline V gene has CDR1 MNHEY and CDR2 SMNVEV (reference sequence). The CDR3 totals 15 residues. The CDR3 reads CASRLSRGSYNEQFF. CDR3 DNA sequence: TGTGCCAGCAGGCTTAGCCGAGGCTCCTACAATGAGCAGTTCTTC.

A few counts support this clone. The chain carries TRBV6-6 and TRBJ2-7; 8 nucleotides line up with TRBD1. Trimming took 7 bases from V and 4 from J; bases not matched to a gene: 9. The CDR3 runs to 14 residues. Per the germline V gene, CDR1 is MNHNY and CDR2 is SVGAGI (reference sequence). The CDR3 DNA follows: TGTGCCAGCATAGACAGGGGTTCTTCGTACGAGCAGTACTTC. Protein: CASIDRGSSYEQYF.

CDR3 region: CATSDAGGRGNYGYTF. DNA for the CDR3: TGTGCCACCAGTGACGCGGGGGGGAGGGGGAACTATGGCTACACCTTC. This rearrangement joins TRBV24-1 to TRBJ1-2; weak D call: TRBD1 (6 bases). The germline CDR1 and CDR2 sequences are KGHDR and SFDVKD. The CDR3 runs to 16 residues. Trimming pared 4 bases from V and 2 bases from J, leaving 16 bases between.

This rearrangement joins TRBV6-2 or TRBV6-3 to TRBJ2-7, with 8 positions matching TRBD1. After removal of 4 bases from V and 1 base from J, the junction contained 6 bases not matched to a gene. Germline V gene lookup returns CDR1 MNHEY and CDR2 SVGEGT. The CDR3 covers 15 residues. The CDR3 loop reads CASSSWWDRSYEQYF. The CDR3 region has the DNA TGTGCCAGCAGTTCTTGGTGGGACAGGTCCTACGAGCAGTACTTC.

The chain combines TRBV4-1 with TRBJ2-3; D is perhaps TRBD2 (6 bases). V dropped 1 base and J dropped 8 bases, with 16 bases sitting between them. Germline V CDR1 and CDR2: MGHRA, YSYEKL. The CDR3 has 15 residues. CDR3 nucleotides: TGCGCCAGCAGCCAAGTTCTAGCGAGAACGGGTACGCAGTATTTT. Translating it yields CASSQVLARTGTQYF.

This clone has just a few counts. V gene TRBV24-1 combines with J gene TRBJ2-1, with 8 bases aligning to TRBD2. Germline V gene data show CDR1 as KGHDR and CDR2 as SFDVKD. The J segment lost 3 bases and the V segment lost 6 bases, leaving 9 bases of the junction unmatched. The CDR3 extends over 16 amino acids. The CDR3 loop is CATSKSTSGLYNEQFF. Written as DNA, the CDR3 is TGTGCCACCAGTAAGAGTACTAGCGGACTCTACAATGAGCAGTTCTTC.

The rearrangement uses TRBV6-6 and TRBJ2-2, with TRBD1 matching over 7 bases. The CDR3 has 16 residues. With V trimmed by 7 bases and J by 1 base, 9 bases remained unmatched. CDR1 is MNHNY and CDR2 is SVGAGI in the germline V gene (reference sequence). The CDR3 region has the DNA TGTGCCAGCAACACCAGGAGGACAGGGAACACCGGGGAGCTGTTTTTT. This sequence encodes CASNTRRTGNTGELFF.

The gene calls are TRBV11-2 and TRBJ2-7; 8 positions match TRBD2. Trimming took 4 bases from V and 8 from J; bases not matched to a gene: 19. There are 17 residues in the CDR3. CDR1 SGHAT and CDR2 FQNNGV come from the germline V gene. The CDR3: CASSSRGGLAAINQQYF. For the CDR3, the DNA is TGTGCCAGCAGCTCCCGGGGAGGACTAGCAGCAATCAACCAGCAGTACTTC.

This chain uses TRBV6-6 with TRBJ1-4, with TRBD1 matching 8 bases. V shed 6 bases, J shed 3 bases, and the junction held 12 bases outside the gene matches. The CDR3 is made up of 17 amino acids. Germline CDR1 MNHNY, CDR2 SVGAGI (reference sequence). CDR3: CASSRTLTGVANEKLFF. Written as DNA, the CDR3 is TGTGCCAGCAGCCGAACTTTGACAGGGGTGGCTAATGAAAAACTGTTTTTT.

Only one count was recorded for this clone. The CDR3 sequence is CASRGARDRTGELFF. The DNA of the CDR3 is TGTGCCAGCAGAGGAGCCCGGGACAGAACCGGGGAGCTGTTTTTT. The chain couples TRBV28 to TRBJ2-2; 7 nucleotides align to TRBD1. V lost 6 bases to trimming and J lost 5 bases; unmatched junction nucleotides: 9. This CDR3 is 15 amino acids long. The germline gives CDR1 MDHEN, CDR2 SYDVKM.

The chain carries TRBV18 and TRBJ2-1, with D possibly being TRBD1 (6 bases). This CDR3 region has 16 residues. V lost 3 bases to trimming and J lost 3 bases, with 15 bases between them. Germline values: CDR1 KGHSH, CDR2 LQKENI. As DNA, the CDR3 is TGTGCCAGCTCACCTCAGGGGCCCACTGTCTACAATGAGCAGTTCTTC. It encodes CASSPQGPTVYNEQFF.

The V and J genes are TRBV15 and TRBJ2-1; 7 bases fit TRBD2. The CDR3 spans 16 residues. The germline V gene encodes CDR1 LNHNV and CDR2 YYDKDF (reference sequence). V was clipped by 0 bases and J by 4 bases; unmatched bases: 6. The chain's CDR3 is CATSRDISGAYNEQFF. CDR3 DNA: TGTGCCACCAGCAGAGATATCAGCGGGGCGTACAATGAGCAGTTCTTC.

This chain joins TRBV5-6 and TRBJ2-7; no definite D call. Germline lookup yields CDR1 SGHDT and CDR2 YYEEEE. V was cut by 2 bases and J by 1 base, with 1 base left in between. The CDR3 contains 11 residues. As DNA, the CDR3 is TGTGCCAGCAGCTTTTCCTACGAGCAGTACTTC. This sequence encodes CASSFSYEQYF.

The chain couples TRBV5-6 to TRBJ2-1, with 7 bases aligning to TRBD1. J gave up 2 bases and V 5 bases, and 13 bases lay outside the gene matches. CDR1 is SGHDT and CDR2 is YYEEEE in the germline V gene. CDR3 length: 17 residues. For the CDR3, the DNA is TGTGCCAGCAGGTGGGGGTTGACAGGGATCACCTACAATGAGCAGTTCTTC. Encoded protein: CASRWGLTGITYNEQFF. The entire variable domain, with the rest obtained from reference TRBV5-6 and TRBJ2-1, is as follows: DAGVTQSPTHLIKTRGQQVTLRCSPKSGHDTVSWYQQALGQGPQFIFQYYEEEERQRGNFPDRFSGHQFPNYSSELNVNALLLGDSALYLCASRWGLTGITYNEQFFGPGTRLTVL.